This entry features one T cell receptor beta chain sequence. Antigen specificity is unknown. The data were taken from a study of regulatory T cells in long-lasting Graves disease. Regarding the study as a whole: Favoring TRBV28, TRBJ1-2 and TRBJ2-5 was a feature seen in persistent disease.

Building the TCR beta libraries relied on iRepertoire HTBI primers, and CDR3 regions underwent Arm-PCR. Using its own MiXCR run on the multiplex PCR reads, TCRdb lists one record per CDR3 protein. The repertoire holds approximately 400,000 distinct CDR3 sequences, with just under 15% as singletons. Germline CDR1 reads SNHLY; CDR2 reads FYNNEI. Between the trimmed V and J ends, which lost 6 bases and 1 base, there was a span of 12 bases. The CDR3 covers 14 residues. Time point given: newly diagnosed GD, antithyroid drugs for less than 3 months. The TCR library was prepared using RNA isolated from PBMCs. The sample was also reused in another study, on T cells in Graves' hyperthyroidism and ophthalmopathy.

The chain links TRBV2 to TRBJ1-1; D is unclear. The sequenced sample was peripheral blood mononuclear cells (PBMCs), obtained at new diagnosis, from a patient treated with antithyroid drugs. The sequence was obtained from a woman aged 25-40 years with Graves disease. The CDR3 DNA reads as TGTGCCAGCAGCGCTCCCATTACGAACACTGAAGCTTTCTTT. It encodes CASSAPITNTEAFF.